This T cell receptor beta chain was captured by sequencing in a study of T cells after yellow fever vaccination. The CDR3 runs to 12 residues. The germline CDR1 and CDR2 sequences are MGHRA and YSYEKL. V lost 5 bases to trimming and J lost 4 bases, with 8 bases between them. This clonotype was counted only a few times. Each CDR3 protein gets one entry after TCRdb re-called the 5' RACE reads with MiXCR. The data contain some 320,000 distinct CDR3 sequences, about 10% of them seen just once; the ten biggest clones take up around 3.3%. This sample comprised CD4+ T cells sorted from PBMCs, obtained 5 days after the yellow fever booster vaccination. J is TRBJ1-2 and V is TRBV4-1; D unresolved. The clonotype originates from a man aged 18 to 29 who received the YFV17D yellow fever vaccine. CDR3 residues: CASSSWGYGYTF. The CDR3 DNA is TGCGCCAGCAGCTCCTGGGGCTATGGCTACACCTTC.